A selection of T cell receptor beta chains follows, all from one sample in a study of identical twins. Via MiXCR, TCRdb re-called the 5' RACE reads, giving one row per CDR3 protein. The data contain hundreds of thousands of distinct CDR3 sequences, roughly an eighth of them singletons. These data also featured in a second study, about yellow fever vaccine responses in identical twins.

The sample taken for sequencing was PBMCs. The source of these receptors is a woman aged 18-29 years in good health. The CDR3 runs from the conserved cysteine through the conserved F or W. The D gene is left open where the match is weak. A row's size may be missing; if present it is once, few, many or a size class.

clone_size | d_call | j_call | v_call | cdr3_aa | cdr3_nt
few | . | TRBJ2-7 | TRBV6-5 | CASSSPGSFYEQYF | TGTGCCAGCAGTTCCCCGGGATCTTTCTACGAGCAGTACTTC
once | TRBD2 | TRBJ2-1 | TRBV11-2 | CASSLELRAGGNEQFF | TGTGCCAGCAGCTTAGAATTAAGAGCGGGAGGGAATGAGCAGTTCTTC
. | TRBD1 | TRBJ1-1 | TRBV13 | CASSLGQGGPEAFF | TGTGCCAGCAGCCTTGGACAGGGGGGCCCTGAAGCTTTCTTT
few | . | TRBJ1-5 | TRBV5-5 | CASSLEVGAQPQHF | TGTGCCAGCAGCTTGGAAGTCGGGGCTCAGCCCCAGCATTTT
. | . | TRBJ1-5 | TRBV4-1 | CASSQDLGGQPQHF | TGCGCCAGCAGCCAAGATTTGGGTGGACAGCCCCAGCATTTT
. | . | TRBJ2-5 | TRBV5-6 | CASSLPGASGETQYF | TGTGCCAGCAGCTTGCCAGGGGCCTCGGGGGAGACCCAGTACTTC
many | TRBD1 | TRBJ1-5 | TRBV10-3 | CAIRSGQGQPQHF | TGTGCCATCAGATCGGGACAGGGTCAGCCCCAGCATTTT
many | . | TRBJ1-5 | TRBV12-3/TRBV12-4 | CASSSRGIRNQPQHF | TGTGCCAGCAGTAGCAGGGGTATTCGCAATCAGCCCCAGCATTTT
few | TRBD2 | TRBJ2-2 | TRBV3-1 | CASSQDSSGGGDTGELFF | TGTGCCAGCAGCCAAGATTCTAGTGGCGGGGGAGATACCGGGGAGCTGTTTTTT
many | . | TRBJ1-5 | TRBV6-5 | CASRYRPNQPQHF | TGTGCCAGCAGATACAGGCCCAATCAGCCCCAGCATTTT
many | . | TRBJ1-2 | TRBV3-1 | CASSQGSLNYGYTF | TGTGCCAGCAGCCAAGGGTCACTTAACTATGGCTACACCTTC
few | . | TRBJ2-1 | TRBV20-1 | CSVGRQGPYNEQFF | TGCAGCGTCGGGAGACAGGGACCCTACAATGAGCAGTTCTTC
many | TRBD1 | TRBJ1-1 | TRBV12-3/TRBV12-4 | CASSSLDRDNTEAFF | TGTGCCAGCAGTTCTCTGGACAGGGATAACACTGAAGCTTTCTTT
many | . | TRBJ1-1 | TRBV5-1 | CASSLEGQSGAFF | TGCGCCAGCAGCTTGGAGGGGCAGTCCGGAGCTTTCTTT
few | TRBD1 | TRBJ1-2 | TRBV2 | CASSVEQGATYGYTF | TGTGCCAGCAGTGTGGAGCAGGGGGCTACCTATGGCTACACCTTC
many | . | TRBJ1-1 | TRBV6-5 | CASSYSINIGATPRAFF | TGTGCCAGCAGTTATTCGATTAATATTGGGGCGACCCCCCGAGCTTTCTTT
few | . | TRBJ1-1 | TRBV7-8 | CASSAGRWGEAFF | TGTGCCAGCAGCGCCGGGAGGTGGGGTGAAGCTTTCTTT
. | TRBD2 | TRBJ2-5 | TRBV4-1 | CASSQELVGLQETQYF | TGCGCCAGCAGCCAAGAGCTTGTGGGACTACAAGAGACCCAGTACTTC
few | . | TRBJ2-3 | TRBV28 | CATFSGTILTSSTDTQYF | TGTGCCACCTTCTCCGGGACAATTCTCACTTCTAGCACAGATACGCAGTATTTT
. | . | TRBJ1-2 | TRBV29-1 | CSAERGVYGYTF | TGCAGCGCCGAGCGGGGTGTCTATGGCTACACCTTC
many | . | TRBJ1-6 | TRBV5-1 | CASSLVAGRVNSPLHF | TGCGCCAGCAGCTTGGTGGCAGGGCGTGTAAATTCACCCCTCCACTTT
many | . | TRBJ1-1 | TRBV29-1 | CSVEGRLNTEAFF | TGCAGCGTTGAGGGACGCCTGAACACTGAAGCTTTCTTT
few | TRBD2 | TRBJ2-7 | TRBV5-1 | CASSFTSGSGYEQYF | TGCGCCAGCAGCTTTACTAGCGGGAGTGGTTACGAGCAGTACTTC
. | . | TRBJ2-1 | TRBV6-1 | CASSEGSRGWSYNEQFF | TGTGCCAGCAGTGAAGGAAGTAGGGGTTGGTCCTACAATGAGCAGTTCTTC
many | . | TRBJ2-3 | TRBV28 | CASSPRPTDTQYF | TGTGCCAGCAGTCCTCGCCCGACAGATACGCAGTATTTT
. | TRBD2 | TRBJ2-7 | TRBV11-1 | CASSLGALGGRANSPYEQYF | TGTGCCAGCAGCTTAGGGGCCCTTGGCGGGAGGGCCAATTCCCCCTACGAGCAGTACTTC
many | . | TRBJ2-3 | TRBV29-1 | CSVRSGSTDTQYF | TGCAGCGTTCGCAGCGGAAGCACAGATACGCAGTATTTT
. | . | TRBJ2-2 | TRBV7-8 | CASSITGTSHTGELFF | TGTGCCAGCAGCATTACCGGGACTTCACACACCGGGGAGCTGTTTTTT
many | . | TRBJ1-6 | TRBV3-1 | CASSLGRWVNNSPLHF | TGTGCCAGCAGCCTTGGTCGATGGGTAAATAATTCACCCCTCCACTTT
few | TRBD1 | TRBJ1-4 | TRBV28 | CASSPAGTGAPRVFF | TGTGCCAGCAGTCCCGCCGGGACAGGGGCCCCGCGGGTGTTTTTT
many | . | TRBJ2-3 | TRBV11-3 | CASSLPRGDTQYF | TGTGCCAGCAGCTTACCACGGGGAGATACGCAGTATTTT
. | . | TRBJ2-7 | TRBV25-1 | CASSSVWPAGEQYF | TGTGCCAGCAGCAGTGTGTGGCCGGCGGGAGAGCAGTACTTC
. | . | TRBJ2-2 | TRBV27 | CASSLFSSANTGELFF | TGTGCCAGCAGTTTATTCTCGAGCGCGAACACCGGGGAGCTGTTTTTT